These T cell receptor beta chains were read from a single sample in a study of blood T cell repertoires in COVID-19. Only in-frame clones appear in the TCRdb table, and some are missing; sequencing was by immunoSEQ multiplex PCR. Altogether 150,000 or so clones are present, approximately 80% being singletons, with the ten largest covering approximately 10%. The sequenced material came from peripheral blood. These receptors were obtained from a human donor in a cohort sampled during active COVID-19. Both conserved end residues are part of each CDR3. Fields, in order: V gene, D gene, clone size, J gene, CDR3 DNA, CDR3 protein. The D gene is left open where the match is weak. The size of a clone is reported for some rows only, either as once, few or many, or as a class for expanded clones.

V gene: TRBV20-1; D gene: NA; clone size: NA; J gene: TRBJ2-1; CDR3 DNA: TGCAGTGCTGTATCAGACAATGAGCAGTTCTTC; CDR3 protein: CSAVSDNEQFF
V gene: TRBV30; D gene: TRBD1; clone size: once; J gene: TRBJ2-3; CDR3 DNA: TGTGCCTGGAGTCGACAGGGCCGACGAACAGATACGCAGTATTTT; CDR3 protein: CAWSRQGRRTDTQYF
V gene: TRBV7-2; D gene: TRBD2; clone size: NA; J gene: TRBJ2-3; CDR3 DNA: TGTGCCAGCAGCTCCCTTTTTAGCGGGAGTGGATGGCAGTATTTT; CDR3 protein: CASSSLFSGSGWQYF
V gene: TRBV27; D gene: NA; clone size: NA; J gene: TRBJ2-2; CDR3 DNA: TGTGCCACCTCCAGGGGGACTTACTACACCGGGGAGCTGTTTTTT; CDR3 protein: CATSRGTYYTGELFF
V gene: TRBV7-2; D gene: NA; clone size: NA; J gene: TRBJ2-5; CDR3 DNA: TGTGCCACCTCCAATCAAAGCGGAGCGAGGACCCAGTACTTC; CDR3 protein: CATSNQSGARTQYF
V gene: TRBV5-1; D gene: TRBD2; clone size: NA; J gene: TRBJ2-7; CDR3 DNA: TGCGCCAGCACCCTTGGAGCTAGCGGGGGGTCCTACGAGCAGTACTTC; CDR3 protein: CASTLGASGGSYEQYF
V gene: TRBV11-3; D gene: TRBD2; clone size: NA; J gene: TRBJ2-1; CDR3 DNA: TGTGCCAGCAGCTCGGGACTAGCGGGAGGAGGTGAGCAGTTCTTC; CDR3 protein: CASSSGLAGGGEQFF
V gene: TRBV18; D gene: TRBD2; clone size: NA; J gene: TRBJ2-1; CDR3 DNA: TGTGCCAGCTCACCAGGGCTAGCGGGAGTAAGTGAGCAGTTCTTC; CDR3 protein: CASSPGLAGVSEQFF
V gene: TRBV7-8; D gene: NA; clone size: few; J gene: TRBJ2-1; CDR3 DNA: TGTGCCAGCAGCTTAGTGGCTAGCAAACACTACAATGAGCAGTTCTTC; CDR3 protein: CASSLVASKHYNEQFF
V gene: TRBV30; D gene: NA; clone size: NA; J gene: TRBJ1-2; CDR3 DNA: TGTGCCTGGGGCCGGGACACAAGGCATGGCTACACCTTC; CDR3 protein: CAWGRDTRHGYTF
V gene: TRBV20-1; D gene: TRBD1; clone size: NA; J gene: TRBJ1-2; CDR3 DNA: TGCATTGCCGGGACAGGGGAGGGCTACACCTTC; CDR3 protein: CIAGTGEGYTF
V gene: TRBV5-4; D gene: TRBD2; clone size: NA; J gene: TRBJ2-1; CDR3 DNA: TGTGCCAGCAGCTTGGGTATTGCGGGAGGGACCTACAATGAGCAGTTCTTC; CDR3 protein: CASSLGIAGGTYNEQFF
V gene: TRBV10-3; D gene: TRBD1; clone size: once; J gene: TRBJ1-2; CDR3 DNA: TGTGCCATCAGTGAGGGGGACAGGGACGTTGGCTACACCTTC; CDR3 protein: CAISEGDRDVGYTF
V gene: TRBV15; D gene: NA; clone size: NA; J gene: TRBJ1-6; CDR3 DNA: TGTGCCTCTCGGACTTACAGCGGCACGAATTCACCCCTCCACTTT; CDR3 protein: CASRTYSGTNSPLHF
V gene: TRBV19; D gene: NA; clone size: NA; J gene: TRBJ2-1; CDR3 DNA: TGTGCCAGTGGGGGGGGCATAGCCTACAATGAGCAGTTCTTC; CDR3 protein: CASGGGIAYNEQFF
V gene: TRBV27; D gene: TRBD2; clone size: NA; J gene: TRBJ2-7; CDR3 DNA: TGTGCCAGCAGCCTGGGGGGGATGGTCCACGAGCAGTACTTC; CDR3 protein: CASSLGGMVHEQYF
V gene: TRBV27; D gene: TRBD1; clone size: NA; J gene: TRBJ2-2; CDR3 DNA: TGTGCCAGCAGTTATTGGACAGGGGGGGTCGGGGAGCTGTTTTTT; CDR3 protein: CASSYWTGGVGELFF
V gene: TRBV18; D gene: NA; clone size: NA; J gene: TRBJ1-3; CDR3 DNA: TGTGCCAGCTCACCGGGAGAGGCCTTCTCTGGAAACACCATATATTTT; CDR3 protein: CASSPGEAFSGNTIYF
V gene: TRBV7-9; D gene: NA; clone size: once; J gene: TRBJ2-3; CDR3 DNA: TGTGCCAGCAGCCCCGGACAGTACACAGATACGCAGTATTTT; CDR3 protein: CASSPGQYTDTQYF
V gene: TRBV10-3; D gene: NA; clone size: NA; J gene: TRBJ1-2; CDR3 DNA: TGTGCCATGCAGGGGAGAAACTATGGCTACACCTTC; CDR3 protein: CAMQGRNYGYTF
V gene: TRBV5-1; D gene: TRBD1; clone size: once; J gene: TRBJ1-1; CDR3 DNA: TGCGCCAGCAGCTCAGGACAGGGGGCATCGAACACTGAAGCTTTCTTT; CDR3 protein: CASSSGQGASNTEAFF
V gene: TRBV3-1/TRBV3-2; D gene: TRBD1; clone size: NA; J gene: TRBJ1-2; CDR3 DNA: TGTGCCAGCAGCCAACCCCTCGGGACAGTGAACGGCTACACCTTC; CDR3 protein: CASSQPLGTVNGYTF
V gene: TRBV9; D gene: NA; clone size: NA; J gene: TRBJ1-3; CDR3 DNA: TGTGCCAGCAGCGAGGCGGGGGCTCCAGGAAACACCATATATTTT; CDR3 protein: CASSEAGAPGNTIYF
V gene: TRBV7-9; D gene: TRBD1; clone size: NA; J gene: TRBJ2-5; CDR3 DNA: TGTGCCAGCAGCCCGGGGACAGGGGCGCAAGAGACCCAGTACTTC; CDR3 protein: CASSPGTGAQETQYF
V gene: TRBV20-1; D gene: TRBD2; clone size: NA; J gene: TRBJ2-2; CDR3 DNA: TGCAGTGCTAGTATCTCTAGCGGTAACACCGGGGAGCTGTTTTTT; CDR3 protein: CSASISSGNTGELFF
V gene: TRBV7-9; D gene: NA; clone size: NA; J gene: TRBJ1-6; CDR3 DNA: TGTGCCAGCAGCTTAGGGGCACCTTATAATTCACCCCTCCACTTT; CDR3 protein: CASSLGAPYNSPLHF
V gene: TRBV7-8; D gene: TRBD1; clone size: NA; J gene: TRBJ2-1; CDR3 DNA: TGTGCCAGCAGCTTAGCCATCCAGATGGCAGGGGGTGGTGAGCAGTTCTTC; CDR3 protein: CASSLAIQMAGGGEQFF
V gene: TRBV7-9; D gene: NA; clone size: few; J gene: TRBJ2-2; CDR3 DNA: TGTGCCAGCAGCAGAAGTGTCAGGGCGGACACCGGGGAGCTGTTTTTT; CDR3 protein: CASSRSVRADTGELFF
V gene: TRBV7-8; D gene: NA; clone size: NA; J gene: TRBJ1-2; CDR3 DNA: TGTGCCAGCAGCCGTACGGGAATGGATGGCTACACCTTC; CDR3 protein: CASSRTGMDGYTF
V gene: TRBV19; D gene: TRBD2; clone size: NA; J gene: TRBJ2-3; CDR3 DNA: TGTGCCAGTGCCCGGGGGGGCGTCACAGATACGCAGTATTTT; CDR3 protein: CASARGGVTDTQYF
V gene: TRBV4-3; D gene: TRBD1; clone size: NA; J gene: TRBJ2-1; CDR3 DNA: TGCGCCAGCAGCCAGGGGACAGGGGAGTGGAATGAGCAGTTCTTC; CDR3 protein: CASSQGTGEWNEQFF
V gene: TRBV9; D gene: NA; clone size: NA; J gene: TRBJ1-1; CDR3 DNA: TGTGCCAGCAGCGCGGAACAGTCTAACACTGAAGCTTTCTTT; CDR3 protein: CASSAEQSNTEAFF
V gene: TRBV7-2; D gene: NA; clone size: NA; J gene: TRBJ2-1; CDR3 DNA: TGTGCCAGCAGCTTGCTTCTATATGAGCAGTTCTTC; CDR3 protein: CASSLLLYEQFF
V gene: TRBV25-1; D gene: NA; clone size: NA; J gene: TRBJ2-7; CDR3 DNA: TGTGCCAGTGCCAGGGTTTACGAGCAGTACTTC; CDR3 protein: CASARVYEQYF
V gene: TRBV10-3; D gene: TRBD1; clone size: NA; J gene: TRBJ2-2; CDR3 DNA: TGTGCCATCAGTGAGCTTGACAGGGGGCTGAACACCGGGGAGCTGTTTTTT; CDR3 protein: CAISELDRGLNTGELFF
V gene: TRBV27; D gene: TRBD1; clone size: NA; J gene: TRBJ1-2; CDR3 DNA: TGTGCCTCCAAAATTTTGGGAGACAGGGGCGATAACTATGGCTACACCTTC; CDR3 protein: CASKILGDRGDNYGYTF
V gene: TRBV5-1; D gene: NA; clone size: NA; J gene: TRBJ1-1; CDR3 DNA: TGCGCCAGCAGCCACCCGGACCGGGGAGGAACTGAAGCTTTCTTT; CDR3 protein: CASSHPDRGGTEAFF
V gene: TRBV7-9; D gene: NA; clone size: NA; J gene: TRBJ1-1; CDR3 DNA: TGTGCCAGCAGCTTTTCGGACACTGAAGCTTTCTTT; CDR3 protein: CASSFSDTEAFF
V gene: TRBV24-1; D gene: NA; clone size: NA; J gene: TRBJ2-1; CDR3 DNA: TGTGCCACCAGTGATGGTAGAGGTGAGCAGTTCTTC; CDR3 protein: CATSDGRGEQFF
V gene: TRBV4-1; D gene: NA; clone size: once; J gene: TRBJ2-6; CDR3 DNA: TGCGCCAGCAGCCAAGATTATCAGGCTGCAGGGGCCAACGTCCTGACTTTC; CDR3 protein: CASSQDYQAAGANVLTF
V gene: TRBV10-3; D gene: NA; clone size: NA; J gene: TRBJ2-7; CDR3 DNA: TGTGCCATCTCCTTTGATGCGGGAAGAACCTACGAGCAGTACTTC; CDR3 protein: CAISFDAGRTYEQYF
V gene: TRBV7-2; D gene: TRBD2; clone size: few; J gene: TRBJ2-2; CDR3 DNA: TGTGCCAGCAGCTTAGATCTAGCGGCCACCGGGGAGCTGTTTTTT; CDR3 protein: CASSLDLAATGELFF
V gene: TRBV5-4; D gene: NA; clone size: NA; J gene: TRBJ1-4; CDR3 DNA: TGTGCCAGCAGCTTGGTCGGAGCCCCTGAAGAGCTGTTTTTT; CDR3 protein: CASSLVGAPEELFF
V gene: TRBV5-1; D gene: NA; clone size: once; J gene: TRBJ2-1; CDR3 DNA: TGCGCCAGCAGCCCGGGGGGCTCGGTTGCGAATGAGCAGTTCTTC; CDR3 protein: CASSPGGSVANEQFF
V gene: TRBV19; D gene: NA; clone size: NA; J gene: TRBJ2-7; CDR3 DNA: TGTGCCAGTAGTACCCCTCGGGACAACTACGAGCAGTACTTC; CDR3 protein: CASSTPRDNYEQYF
V gene: TRBV6-5; D gene: NA; clone size: NA; J gene: TRBJ2-3; CDR3 DNA: TGTGCCAGCACCCCATTTAGTCGGGGCACAGATACGCAGTATTTT; CDR3 protein: CASTPFSRGTDTQYF